In its sample, the clone carrying this T cell receptor beta chain was seen many times. The length of the CDR3 is 11 residues. CDR1 and CDR2 from the germline V gene are LNHNV and YYDKDF (reference sequence). With 8 bases removed from V and 8 bases from J, the gap between germline ends came to 7 bases. From the RT-PCR reads, TCRdb called clonotypes with MiXCR, one entry per CDR3 protein. Among almost 700,000 distinct CDR3 sequences, 12% to 15% were seen once, and the ten largest hold 3% to 4.5%. The gene calls are TRBV15 and TRBJ1-6, with a tentative D call TRBD1 (5 bases). The receptor was isolated from a female donor in good health, serving as a healthy control. The sequencing sample was made of memory CD4+ T cells from blood. CDR3 sequence reads: CATSRDSPLHF. CDR3 bases: TGTGCCACCTCCAGGGATTCACCCCTCCACTTT.